This entry describes one T cell receptor (beta chain). The target antigen is unknown. These data belong to a study of cytomegalovirus exposure and HLA in healthy donors. The CDR3 spans 16 residues. Germline CDR1 and CDR2: SGHRS and YFSETQ. The V gene end was trimmed by 4 bases and the J gene end by 2 bases; junction bases not matched to a gene: 6. Findings and caveats of the study: The authors judged a highly shared variant cluster likely a sequencing artifact.

While unrecorded immune exposures were likely, the donors were nominally healthy when sampled. This PCR relied on a set of 60 Vbeta primers and 13 Jbeta primers. Libraries were prepared by immunoSEQ multiplex PCR; TCRdb keeps only in-frame clonotypes and omits some of them. This sample's table reports tens of thousands of clones. The chain uses TRBV5-1 and TRBJ1-3, with TRBD1 matching 10 bases. Input material: PBMCs. The clonotype comes from a male donor in good health and CMV-seronegative. In DNA, the CDR3 is TGCGCCAGCAGCCCGGGACAGGGGTACGCTGGAAACACCATATATTTT. Protein sequence: CASSPGQGYAGNTIYF. Looking up the rest from reference TRBV5-1 and TRBJ1-3 gives the full variable domain: KAGVTQTPRYLIKTRGQQVTLSCSPISGHRSVSWYQQTPGQGLQFLFEYFSETQRNKGNFPGRFSGRQFSNSRSEMNVSTLELGDSALYLCASSPGQGYAGNTIYFGEGSWLTVV.